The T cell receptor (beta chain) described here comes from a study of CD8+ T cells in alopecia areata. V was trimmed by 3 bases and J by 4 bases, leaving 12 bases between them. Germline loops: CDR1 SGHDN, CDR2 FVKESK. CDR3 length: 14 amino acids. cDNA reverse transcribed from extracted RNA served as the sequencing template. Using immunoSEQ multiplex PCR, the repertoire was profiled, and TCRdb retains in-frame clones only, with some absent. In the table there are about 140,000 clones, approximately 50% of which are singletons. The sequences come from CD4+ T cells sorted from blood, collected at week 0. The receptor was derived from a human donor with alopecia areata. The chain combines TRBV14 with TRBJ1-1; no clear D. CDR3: CASSHVGRSTEAFF. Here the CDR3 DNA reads TGTGCCAGCAGCCATGTGGGGAGAAGCACTGAAGCTTTCTTT. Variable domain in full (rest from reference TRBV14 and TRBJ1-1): EAGVTQFPSHSVIEKGQTVTLRCDPISGHDNLYWYRRVMGKEIKFLLHFVKESKQDESGMPNNRFLAERTGGTYSTLKVQPAELEDSGVYFCASSHVGRSTEAFFGQGTRLTVV.